This T cell receptor (beta chain) was sequenced in a study of T cell clonotyping in hematopoietic cell transplantation. Notes on the study in general: CD4 and CD8 repertoire contributions could not be separated without sorting.

V lost 3 bases, J lost 5 bases, and 19 bases lay in between. The length of the CDR3 is 16 residues. Germline CDR1 and CDR2: MDHEN and SYDVKM. Blood collection times were about day -28 and days 30, 100, 180 posttransplant. A remark on this clone: Its target is unknown.

Measured with immunoSEQ multiplex PCR; TCRdb has only the in-frame clones, and not every one. The repertoire holds about 3,900 clones, with 94% as singletons. This receptor was identified in a male patient between 65 and 85 years old who had an allogeneic stem cell transplant from an unrelated donor, so T cells may come from the graft donor. Some clones in this sample may be carry-over from other donors' samples. Sample: peripheral blood mononuclear cells, taken 30 days after allogeneic stem cell transplant. The chain is built from TRBV28 and TRBJ2-5; D gene uncertain. CDR3 in amino acids: CASSFPPGHDGETQYF. CDR3 coding DNA: TGTGCCAGCAGTTTTCCCCCGGGCCACGACGGGGAGACCCAGTACTTC.